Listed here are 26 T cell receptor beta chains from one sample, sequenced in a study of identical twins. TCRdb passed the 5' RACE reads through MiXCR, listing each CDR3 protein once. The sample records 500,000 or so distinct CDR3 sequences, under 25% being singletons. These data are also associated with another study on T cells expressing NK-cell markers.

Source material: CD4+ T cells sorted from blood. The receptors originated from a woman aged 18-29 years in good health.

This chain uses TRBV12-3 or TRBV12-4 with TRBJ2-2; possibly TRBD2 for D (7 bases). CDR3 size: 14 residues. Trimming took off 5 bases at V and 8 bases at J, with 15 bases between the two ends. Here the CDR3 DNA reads TGTGCCAGCAGTCAAGGGGGGAGGGATGGGGAGCTGTTTTTT. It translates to CASSQGGRDGELFF.

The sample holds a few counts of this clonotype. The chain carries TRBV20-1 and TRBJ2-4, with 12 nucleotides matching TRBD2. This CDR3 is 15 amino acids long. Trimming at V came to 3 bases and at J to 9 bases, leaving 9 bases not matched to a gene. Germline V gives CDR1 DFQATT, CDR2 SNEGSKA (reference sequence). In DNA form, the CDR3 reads TGCAGTGCTAGGGGGCTAGCGGGGGGGCCTGTCATTCAGTACTTC. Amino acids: CSARGLAGGPVIQYF.

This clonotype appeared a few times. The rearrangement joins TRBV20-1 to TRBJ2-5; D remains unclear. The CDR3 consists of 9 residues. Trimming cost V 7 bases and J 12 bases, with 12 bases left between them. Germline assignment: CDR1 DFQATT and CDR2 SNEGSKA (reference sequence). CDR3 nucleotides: TGCAGTGGGTGTCCAGAAAAGTACTTC. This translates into CSGCPEKYF.

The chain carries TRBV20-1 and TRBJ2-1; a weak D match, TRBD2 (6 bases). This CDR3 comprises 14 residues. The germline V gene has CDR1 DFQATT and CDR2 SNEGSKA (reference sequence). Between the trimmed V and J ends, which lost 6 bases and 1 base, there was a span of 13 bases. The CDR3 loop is CSASWGGSYNEQFF. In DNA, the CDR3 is TGCAGTGCCTCGTGGGGAGGATCCTACAATGAGCAGTTCTTC.

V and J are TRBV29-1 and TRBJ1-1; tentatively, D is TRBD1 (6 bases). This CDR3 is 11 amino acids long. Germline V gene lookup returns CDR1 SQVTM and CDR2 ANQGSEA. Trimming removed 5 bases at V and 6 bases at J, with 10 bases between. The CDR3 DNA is TGCAGCGTTACGAACAGGGCTGAAGCTTTCTTT. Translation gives CSVTNRAEAFF.

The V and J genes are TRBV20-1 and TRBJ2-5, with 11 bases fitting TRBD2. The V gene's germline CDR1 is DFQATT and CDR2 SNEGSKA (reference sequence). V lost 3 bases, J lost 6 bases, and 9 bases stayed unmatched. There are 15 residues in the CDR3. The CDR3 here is CSASWLAGGPKTQYF. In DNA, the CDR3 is TGCAGTGCTAGTTGGTTAGCGGGGGGGCCGAAGACCCAGTACTTC.

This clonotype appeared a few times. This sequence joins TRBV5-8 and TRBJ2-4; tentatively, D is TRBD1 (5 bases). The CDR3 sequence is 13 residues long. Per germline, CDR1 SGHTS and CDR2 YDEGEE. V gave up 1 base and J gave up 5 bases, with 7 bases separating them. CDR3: CASSLWGENIQYF. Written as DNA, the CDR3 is TGTGCCAGCAGCTTGTGGGGCGAAAACATTCAGTACTTC.

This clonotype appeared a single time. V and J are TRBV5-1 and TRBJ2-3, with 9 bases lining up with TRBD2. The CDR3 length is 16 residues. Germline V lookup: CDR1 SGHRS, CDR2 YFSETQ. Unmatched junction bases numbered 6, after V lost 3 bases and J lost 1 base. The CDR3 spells CASSYLGGGGTDTQYF. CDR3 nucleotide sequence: TGCGCCAGCAGCTACCTTGGCGGGGGGGGCACAGATACGCAGTATTTT.

CDR3 protein: CASSERQVRTDTQYF. The CDR3 region has the DNA TGTGCCAGCAGTGAACGTCAGGTCCGCACAGATACGCAGTATTTT. The chain is built from TRBV6-1 and TRBJ2-3; the D is unclear. V was clipped by 2 bases and J by 1 base, with 10 bases between them. CDR3 length equals 15 residues. Germline V gene data show CDR1 as MNHNS and CDR2 as SASEGT.

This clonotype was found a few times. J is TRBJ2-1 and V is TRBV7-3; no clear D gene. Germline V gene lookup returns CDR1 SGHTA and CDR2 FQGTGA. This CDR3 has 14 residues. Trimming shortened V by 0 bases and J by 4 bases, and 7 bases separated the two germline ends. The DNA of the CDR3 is TGTGCCAGCAGCTTAACCGGGTCTTACAATGAGCAGTTCTTC. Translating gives CASSLTGSYNEQFF.

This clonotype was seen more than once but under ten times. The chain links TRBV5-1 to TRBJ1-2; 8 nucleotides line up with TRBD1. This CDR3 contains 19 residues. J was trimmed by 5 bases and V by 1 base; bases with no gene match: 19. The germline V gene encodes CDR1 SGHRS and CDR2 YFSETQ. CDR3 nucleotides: TGCGCCAGCAGCTTGTCCTACGGGACCAGGACAGGGATGAAATATGGCTACACCTTC. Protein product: CASSLSYGTRTGMKYGYTF.

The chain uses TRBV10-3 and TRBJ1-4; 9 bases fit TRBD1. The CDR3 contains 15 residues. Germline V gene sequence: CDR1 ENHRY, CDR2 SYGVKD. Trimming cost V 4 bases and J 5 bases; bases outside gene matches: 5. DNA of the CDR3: TGTGCCATCAGTGCGGGACAGGGTGAGAATGAAAAACTGTTTTTT. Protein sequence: CAISAGQGENEKLFF.

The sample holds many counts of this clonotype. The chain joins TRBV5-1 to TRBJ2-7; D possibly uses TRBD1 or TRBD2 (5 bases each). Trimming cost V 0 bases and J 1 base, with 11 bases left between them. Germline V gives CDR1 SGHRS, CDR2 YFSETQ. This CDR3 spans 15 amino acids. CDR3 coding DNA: TGCGCCAGCAGCTTGGAGGGTGGGGGATCCTACGAGCAGTACTTC. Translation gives CASSLEGGGSYEQYF.

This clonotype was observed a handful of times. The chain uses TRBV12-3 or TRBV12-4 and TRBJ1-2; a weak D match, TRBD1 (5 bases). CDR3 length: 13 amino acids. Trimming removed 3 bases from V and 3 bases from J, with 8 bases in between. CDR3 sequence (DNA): TGTGCCAGCAGTTTGACAGTAGACTATGGCTACACCTTC. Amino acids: CASSLTVDYGYTF.

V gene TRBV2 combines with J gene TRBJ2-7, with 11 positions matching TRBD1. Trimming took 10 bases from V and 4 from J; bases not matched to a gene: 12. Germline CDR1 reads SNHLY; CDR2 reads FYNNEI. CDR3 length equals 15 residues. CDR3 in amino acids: CATQPWTGGGYEQYF. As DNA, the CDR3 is TGTGCCACCCAGCCCTGGACAGGGGGCGGGTACGAGCAGTACTTC.

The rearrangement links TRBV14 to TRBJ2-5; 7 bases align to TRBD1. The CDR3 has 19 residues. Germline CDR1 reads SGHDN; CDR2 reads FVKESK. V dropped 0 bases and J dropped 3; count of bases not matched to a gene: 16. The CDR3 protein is CASSQEERSLGQRKETQYF. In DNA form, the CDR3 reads TGTGCCAGCAGCCAAGAAGAGAGATCTCTGGGACAGCGAAAAGAGACCCAGTACTTC. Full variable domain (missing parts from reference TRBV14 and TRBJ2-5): EAGVTQFPSHSVIEKGQTVTLRCDPISGHDNLYWYRRVMGKEIKFLLHFVKESKQDESGMPNNRFLAERTGGTYSTLKVQPAELEDSGVYFCASSQEERSLGQRKETQYFGPGTRLLVL.

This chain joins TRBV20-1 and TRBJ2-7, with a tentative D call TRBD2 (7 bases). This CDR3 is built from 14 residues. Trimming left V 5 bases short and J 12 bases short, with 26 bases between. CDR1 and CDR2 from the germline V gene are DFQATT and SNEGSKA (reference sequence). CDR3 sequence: CSAHLAGAPEGGYF. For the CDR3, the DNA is TGCAGTGCTCACCTCGCGGGGGCACCGGAAGGGGGGTACTTC.

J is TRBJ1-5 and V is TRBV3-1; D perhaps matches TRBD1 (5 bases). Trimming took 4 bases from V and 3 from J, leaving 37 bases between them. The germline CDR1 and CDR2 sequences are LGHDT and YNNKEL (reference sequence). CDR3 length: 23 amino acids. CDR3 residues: CASSPKSTRSGPGRKFFNQPQHF. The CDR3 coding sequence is TGTGCCAGCAGCCCTAAGAGCACTAGGTCCGGGCCGGGACGGAAATTTTTCAATCAGCCCCAGCATTTT.

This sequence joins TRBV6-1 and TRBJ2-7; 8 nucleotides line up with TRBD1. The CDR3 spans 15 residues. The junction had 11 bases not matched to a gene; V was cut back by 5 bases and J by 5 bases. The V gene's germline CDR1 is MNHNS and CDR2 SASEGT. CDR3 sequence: CASSLRTGKYNEQYF. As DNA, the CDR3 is TGTGCCAGCAGTCTGCGGACAGGGAAGTATAACGAGCAGTACTTC.

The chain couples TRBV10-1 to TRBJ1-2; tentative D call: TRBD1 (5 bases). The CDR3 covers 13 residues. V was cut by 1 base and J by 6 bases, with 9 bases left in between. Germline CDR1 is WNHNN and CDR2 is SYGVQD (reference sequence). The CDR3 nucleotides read TGCGCCAGCAGTGAGTTCCAGGGACATGGCTACACCTTC. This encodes CASSEFQGHGYTF.

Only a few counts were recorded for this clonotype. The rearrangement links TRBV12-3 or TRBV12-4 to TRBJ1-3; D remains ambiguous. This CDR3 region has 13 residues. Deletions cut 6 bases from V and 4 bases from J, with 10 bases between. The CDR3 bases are TGTGCCAGCAGCCTGGACTGGGGAAACACCATATATTTT. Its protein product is CASSLDWGNTIYF.

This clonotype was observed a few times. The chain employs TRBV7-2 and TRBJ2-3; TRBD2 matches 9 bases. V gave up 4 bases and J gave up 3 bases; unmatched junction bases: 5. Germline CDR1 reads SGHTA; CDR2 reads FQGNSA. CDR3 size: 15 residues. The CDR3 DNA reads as TGTGCCAGCAGCTCTCCGGGACTAGCTACAGATACGCAGTATTTT. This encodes CASSSPGLATDTQYF.

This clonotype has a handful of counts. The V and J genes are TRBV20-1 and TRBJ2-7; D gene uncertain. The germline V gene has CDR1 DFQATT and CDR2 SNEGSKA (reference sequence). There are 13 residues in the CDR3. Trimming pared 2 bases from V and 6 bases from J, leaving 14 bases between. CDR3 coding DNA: TGCAGTGCTAGACCGGATATCCTAGGCGAGCAGTACTTC. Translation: CSARPDILGEQYF.

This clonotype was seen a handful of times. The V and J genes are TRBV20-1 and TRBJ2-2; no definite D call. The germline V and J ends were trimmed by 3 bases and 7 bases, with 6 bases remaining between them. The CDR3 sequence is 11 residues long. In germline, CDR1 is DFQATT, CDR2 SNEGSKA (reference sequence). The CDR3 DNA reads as TGCAGTGCTAGGGGCGACGGGGAGCTGTTTTTT. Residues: CSARGDGELFF.

In DNA form, the CDR3 reads TGCAGTGGCATACAGGATAGCAATCAGCCCCAGCATTTT. Translated, it gives CSGIQDSNQPQHF. The V gene is TRBV20-1, the J gene TRBJ1-5; possibly TRBD1 for D (5 bases). The CDR3 runs 13 residues. V gave up 7 bases and J gave up 0 bases, with 10 bases separating them. The V gene's germline CDR1 is DFQATT and CDR2 SNEGSKA (reference sequence).

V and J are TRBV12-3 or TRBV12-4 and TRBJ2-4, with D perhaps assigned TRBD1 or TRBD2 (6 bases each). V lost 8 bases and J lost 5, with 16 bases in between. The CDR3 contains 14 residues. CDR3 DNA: TGTGCCAGCGGTCGTTCTGGGGGGCAAAACATTCAGTACTTC. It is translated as CASGRSGGQNIQYF.